Presented here are 4 T cell receptor beta chains from one specimen sequenced in a study of T cell responses to AZD1222 COVID-19 vaccine. Only in-frame clones appear in the TCRdb table, and some are missing; sequencing was by immunoSEQ multiplex PCR. The sample lists around 110,000 clones, approximately 86% occurring once. Sequences were derived from peripheral blood, sampled on day 0 of AZD1222 vaccination. These receptors were obtained from an adult in good health.

The rearrangement uses TRBV9 and TRBJ2-3; the match to TRBD2 covers 10 bases. The CDR3 length is 16 residues. Trimming cost V 0 bases and J 0 bases; bases outside gene matches: 1. The V gene's germline CDR1 is SGDLS and CDR2 YYNGEE. The CDR3 is CASSVVLAGSTDTQYF. As DNA, the CDR3 is TGTGCCAGCAGCGTAGTACTAGCGGGAAGCACAGATACGCAGTATTTT. Full variable domain (remainder filled in from reference TRBV9 and TRBJ2-3): DSGVTQTPKHLITATGQRVTLRCSPRSGDLSVYWYQQSLDQGLQFLIQYYNGEERAKGNILERFSAQQFPDLHSELNLSSLELGDSALYFCASSVVLAGSTDTQYFGPGTRLTVL.

The chain employs TRBV5-1 and TRBJ1-2; D gene uncertain. Germline loops: CDR1 SGHRS, CDR2 YFSETQ. This CDR3 is built from 14 residues. V dropped 0 bases and J dropped 4 bases, with 10 bases sitting between them. Written as DNA, the CDR3 is TGCGCCAGCAGCTTGGAGAGGACCAGCTATGGCTACACCTTC. Amino acid sequence: CASSLERTSYGYTF.

The J gene is TRBJ2-7, the V gene TRBV10-3, with 15 positions matching TRBD2. Germline lookup yields CDR1 ENHRY and CDR2 SYGVKD. The V and J ends lost 0 bases and 2 bases, in that order; junction bases with no gene match: 14. The CDR3 spans 21 residues. The CDR3 DNA follows: TGTGCCATCAGTGAGTCGGCCGCATGGACTAGCGGGAGGGTTTCACCCTACGAGCAGTACTTC. Amino acid sequence: CAISESAAWTSGRVSPYEQYF.

The CDR3 DNA reads TGTGCCAGCAGCTTAGTCGGGCTAGCCGGCAATGAGCAGTTCTTC. Its translation: CASSLVGLAGNEQFF. The V and J genes are TRBV7-9 and TRBJ2-1; tentatively, D is TRBD2 (5 bases). The CDR3 length is 15 residues. Trimming took off 1 base at V and 6 bases at J, with 13 bases between the two ends. CDR1 and CDR2 (germline): SEHNR, FQNEAQ (reference sequence).